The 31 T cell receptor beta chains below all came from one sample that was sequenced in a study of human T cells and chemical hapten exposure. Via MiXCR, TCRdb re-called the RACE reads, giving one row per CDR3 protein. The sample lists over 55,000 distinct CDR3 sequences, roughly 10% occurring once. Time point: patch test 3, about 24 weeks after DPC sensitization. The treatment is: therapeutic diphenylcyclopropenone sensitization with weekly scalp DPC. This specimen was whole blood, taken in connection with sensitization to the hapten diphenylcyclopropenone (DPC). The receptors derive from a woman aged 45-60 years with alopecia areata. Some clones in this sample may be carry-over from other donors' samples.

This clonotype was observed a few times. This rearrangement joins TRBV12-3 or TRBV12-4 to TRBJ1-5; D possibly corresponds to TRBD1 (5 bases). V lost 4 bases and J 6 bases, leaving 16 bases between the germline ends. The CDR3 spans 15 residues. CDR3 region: CASSSHSRVGQPQHF. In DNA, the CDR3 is TGTGCCAGCAGTTCGCACTCCAGGGTTGGTCAGCCCCAGCATTTT.

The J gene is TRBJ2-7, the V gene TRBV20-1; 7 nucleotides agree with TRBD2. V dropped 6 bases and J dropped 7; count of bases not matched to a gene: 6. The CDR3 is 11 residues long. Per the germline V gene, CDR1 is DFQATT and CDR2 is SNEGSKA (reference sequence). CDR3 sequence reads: CSASEGGEQYF. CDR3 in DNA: TGCAGTGCCTCCGAGGGAGGGGAGCAGTACTTC.

The CDR3: CSASKGNTGELFF. DNA of the CDR3: TGCAGTGCTAGTAAGGGGAACACCGGGGAGCTGTTTTTT. The gene calls are TRBV20-1 and TRBJ2-2; D unresolved. V was cut by 3 bases and J by 1 base, with 6 bases left in between. In germline, CDR1 is DFQATT, CDR2 SNEGSKA (reference sequence). This CDR3 region has 13 residues.

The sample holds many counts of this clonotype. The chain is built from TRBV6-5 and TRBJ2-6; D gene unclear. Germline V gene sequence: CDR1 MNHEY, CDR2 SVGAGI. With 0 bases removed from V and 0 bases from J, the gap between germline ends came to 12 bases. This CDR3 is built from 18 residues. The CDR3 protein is CASSYSLRISSGANVLTF. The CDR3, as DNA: TGTGCCAGCAGTTACTCCCTCCGGATCAGCTCTGGGGCCAACGTCCTGACTTTC.

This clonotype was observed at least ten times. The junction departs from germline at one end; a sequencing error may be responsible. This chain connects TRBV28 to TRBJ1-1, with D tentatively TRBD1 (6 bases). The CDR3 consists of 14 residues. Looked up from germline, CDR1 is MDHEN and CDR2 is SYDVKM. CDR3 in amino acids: CASIPGGGASEAFF. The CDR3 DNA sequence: TGTGCCAGCATTCCCGGCGGGGGGGCCAGTGAAGCTTTTTTT.

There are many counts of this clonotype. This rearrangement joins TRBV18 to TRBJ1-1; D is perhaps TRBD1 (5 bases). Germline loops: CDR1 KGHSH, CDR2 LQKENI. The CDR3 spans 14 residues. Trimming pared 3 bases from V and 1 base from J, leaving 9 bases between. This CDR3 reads CASSPQGRNTEAFF. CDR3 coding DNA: TGTGCCAGCTCACCGCAGGGAAGGAACACTGAAGCTTTCTTT.

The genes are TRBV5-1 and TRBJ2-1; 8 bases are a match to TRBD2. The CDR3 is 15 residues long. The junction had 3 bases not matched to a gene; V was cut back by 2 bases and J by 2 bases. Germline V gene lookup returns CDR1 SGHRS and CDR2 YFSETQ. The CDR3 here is CASSLQRGPYNEQFF. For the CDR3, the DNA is TGCGCCAGCAGCTTACAGCGGGGGCCCTACAATGAGCAGTTCTTC.

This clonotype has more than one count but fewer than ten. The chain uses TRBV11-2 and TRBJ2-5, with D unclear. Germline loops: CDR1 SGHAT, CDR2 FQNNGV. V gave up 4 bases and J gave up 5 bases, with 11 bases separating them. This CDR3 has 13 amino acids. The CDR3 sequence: CASSSSVSETQYF. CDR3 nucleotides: TGTGCCAGCAGCTCGAGCGTCTCTGAGACCCAGTACTTC.

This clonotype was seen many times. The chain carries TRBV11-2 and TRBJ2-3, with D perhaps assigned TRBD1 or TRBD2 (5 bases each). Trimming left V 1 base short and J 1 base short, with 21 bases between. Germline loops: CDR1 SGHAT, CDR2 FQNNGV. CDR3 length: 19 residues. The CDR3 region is CASSLGVQLGRFRTDTQYF. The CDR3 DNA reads TGTGCCAGCAGCTTAGGGGTTCAATTGGGACGGTTCCGCACAGATACGCAGTATTTT.

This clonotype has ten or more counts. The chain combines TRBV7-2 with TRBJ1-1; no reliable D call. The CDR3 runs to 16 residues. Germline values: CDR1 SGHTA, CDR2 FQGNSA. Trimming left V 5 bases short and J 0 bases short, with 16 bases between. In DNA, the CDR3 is TGTGCCAGCAGCCCAAATGCGCCGGGGATGAACACTGAAGCTTTCTTT. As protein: CASSPNAPGMNTEAFF.

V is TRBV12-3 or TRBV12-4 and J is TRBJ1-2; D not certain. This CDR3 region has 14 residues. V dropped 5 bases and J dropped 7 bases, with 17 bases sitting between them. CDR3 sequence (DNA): TGTGCCAGCAGTCACAAGCTCGTGCCGCTTGGCTACACCTTC. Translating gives CASSHKLVPLGYTF.

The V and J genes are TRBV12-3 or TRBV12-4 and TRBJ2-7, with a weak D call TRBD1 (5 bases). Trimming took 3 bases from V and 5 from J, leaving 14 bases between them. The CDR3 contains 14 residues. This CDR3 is CASSFIRGPDEQYF. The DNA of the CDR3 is TGTGCCAGCAGTTTTATAAGGGGTCCTGACGAGCAGTACTTC.

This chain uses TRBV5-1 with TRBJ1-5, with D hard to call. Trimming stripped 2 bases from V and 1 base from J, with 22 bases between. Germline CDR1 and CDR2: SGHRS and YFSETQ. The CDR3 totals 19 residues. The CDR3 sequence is CASSFPWRVCLRSNQPQHF. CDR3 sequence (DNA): TGCGCCAGCAGCTTCCCGTGGAGGGTATGTTTGAGAAGCAATCAGCCCCAGCATTTT.

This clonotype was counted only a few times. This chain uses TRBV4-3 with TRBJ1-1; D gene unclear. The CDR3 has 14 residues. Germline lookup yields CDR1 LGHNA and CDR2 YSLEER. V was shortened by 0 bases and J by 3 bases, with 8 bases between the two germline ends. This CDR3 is CASSQDVQYTEAFF. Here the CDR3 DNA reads TGCGCCAGCAGCCAAGATGTGCAGTACACTGAAGCTTTCTTT.

CDR3 loop: CASRGYTGELFF. CDR3 in DNA: TGTGCCAGCAGAGGCTACACCGGGGAGCTGTTTTTT. The rearrangement joins TRBV12-3 or TRBV12-4 to TRBJ2-2; D not resolved. This CDR3 spans 12 amino acids. Trimming left V 6 bases short and J 3 bases short, with 5 bases between.

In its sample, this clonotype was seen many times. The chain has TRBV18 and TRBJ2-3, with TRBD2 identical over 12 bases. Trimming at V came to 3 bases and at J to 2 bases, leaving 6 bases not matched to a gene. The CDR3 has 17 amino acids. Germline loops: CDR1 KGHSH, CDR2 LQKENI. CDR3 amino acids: CASSPRGLAGITDTQYF. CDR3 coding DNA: TGTGCCAGCTCACCCCGAGGACTAGCGGGGATCACAGATACGCAGTATTTT. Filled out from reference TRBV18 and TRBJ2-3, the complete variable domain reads NAGVMQNPRHLVRRRGQEARLRCSPMKGHSHVYWYRQLPEEGLKFMVYLQKENIIDESGMPKERFSAEFPKEGPSILRIQQVVRGDSAAYFCASSPRGLAGITDTQYFGPGTRLTVL.

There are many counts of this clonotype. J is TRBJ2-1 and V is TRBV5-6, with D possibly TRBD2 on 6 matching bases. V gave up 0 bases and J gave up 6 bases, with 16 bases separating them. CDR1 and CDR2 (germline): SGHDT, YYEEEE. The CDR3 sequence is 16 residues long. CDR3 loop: CASSLAVGRRPNEQFF. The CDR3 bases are TGTGCCAGCAGCTTGGCAGTCGGGAGAAGACCCAATGAGCAGTTCTTC.

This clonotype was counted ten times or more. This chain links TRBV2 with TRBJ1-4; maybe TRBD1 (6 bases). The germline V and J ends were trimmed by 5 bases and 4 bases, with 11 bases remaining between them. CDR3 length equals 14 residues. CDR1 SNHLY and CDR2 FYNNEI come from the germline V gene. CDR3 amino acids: CASSYDRLNEKLFF. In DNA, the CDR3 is TGTGCCAGCAGTTACGACAGGCTTAATGAAAAACTGTTTTTT.

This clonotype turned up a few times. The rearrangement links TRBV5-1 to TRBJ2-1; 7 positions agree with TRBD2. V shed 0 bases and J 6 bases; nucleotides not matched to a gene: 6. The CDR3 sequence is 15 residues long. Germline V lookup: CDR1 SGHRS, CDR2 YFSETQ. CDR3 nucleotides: TGCGCCAGCAGCTTGGCGGGGGGTACTATCAATGAGCAGTTCTTC. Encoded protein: CASSLAGGTINEQFF.

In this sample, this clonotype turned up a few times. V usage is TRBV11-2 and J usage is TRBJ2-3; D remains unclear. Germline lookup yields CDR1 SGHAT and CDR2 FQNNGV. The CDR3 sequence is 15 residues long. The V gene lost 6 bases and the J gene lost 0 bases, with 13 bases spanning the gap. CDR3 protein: CASRSDGRSTDTQYF. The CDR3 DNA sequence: TGTGCCAGCAGATCTGACGGACGTAGCACAGATACGCAGTATTTT.

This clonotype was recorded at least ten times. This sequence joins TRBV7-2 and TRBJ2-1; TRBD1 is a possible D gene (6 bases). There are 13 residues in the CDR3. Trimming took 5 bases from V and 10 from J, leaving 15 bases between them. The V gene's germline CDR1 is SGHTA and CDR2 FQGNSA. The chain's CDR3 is CASSHRQVEEQFF. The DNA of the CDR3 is TGTGCCAGCAGCCACCGACAGGTGGAAGAGCAGTTCTTC.

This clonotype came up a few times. The CDR3, as DNA: TGTGCCAGCAGCTTTGGACGTTTAGAGACCCAGTACTTC. Translated: CASSFGRLETQYF. The rearrangement links TRBV11-1 to TRBJ2-5; no firm D call. The V and J ends lost 3 bases and 4 bases respectively, with 9 bases between them. The germline gives CDR1 SGHAT, CDR2 FQDESV (reference sequence). This CDR3 contains 13 residues.

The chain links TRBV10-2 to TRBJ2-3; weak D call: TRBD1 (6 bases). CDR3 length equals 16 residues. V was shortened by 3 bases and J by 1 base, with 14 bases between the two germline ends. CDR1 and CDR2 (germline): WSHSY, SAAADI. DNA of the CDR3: TGCGCCAGCAGTGACTGGAACAGGGCTGGCACAGATACGCAGTATTTT. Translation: CASSDWNRAGTDTQYF.

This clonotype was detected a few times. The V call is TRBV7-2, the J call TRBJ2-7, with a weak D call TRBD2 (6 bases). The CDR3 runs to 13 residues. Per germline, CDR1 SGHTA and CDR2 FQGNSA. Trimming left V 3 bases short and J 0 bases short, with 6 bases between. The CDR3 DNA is TGTGCCAGCAGCTTCGGGGGCTCCTACGAGCAGTACTTC. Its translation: CASSFGGSYEQYF.

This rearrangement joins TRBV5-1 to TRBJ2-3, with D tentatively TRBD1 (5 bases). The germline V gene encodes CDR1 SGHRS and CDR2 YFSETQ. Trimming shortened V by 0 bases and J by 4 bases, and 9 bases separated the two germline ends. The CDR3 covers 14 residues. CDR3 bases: TGCGCCAGCAGCTTGGAGGGGATTGCAGATACGCAGTATTTT. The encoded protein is CASSLEGIADTQYF. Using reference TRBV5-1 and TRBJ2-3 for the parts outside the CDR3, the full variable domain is KAGVTQTPRYLIKTRGQQVTLSCSPISGHRSVSWYQQTPGQGLQFLFEYFSETQRNKGNFPGRFSGRQFSNSRSEMNVSTLELGDSALYLCASSLEGIADTQYFGPGTRLTVL.

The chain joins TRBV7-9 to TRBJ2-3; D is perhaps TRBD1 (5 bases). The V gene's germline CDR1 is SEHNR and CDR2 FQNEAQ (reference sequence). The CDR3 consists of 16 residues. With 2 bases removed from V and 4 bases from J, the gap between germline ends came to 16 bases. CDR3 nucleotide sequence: TGTGCCAGCAGCTTACAGGGCTGGGGTTCTTCAGATACGCAGTATTTT. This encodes CASSLQGWGSSDTQYF.

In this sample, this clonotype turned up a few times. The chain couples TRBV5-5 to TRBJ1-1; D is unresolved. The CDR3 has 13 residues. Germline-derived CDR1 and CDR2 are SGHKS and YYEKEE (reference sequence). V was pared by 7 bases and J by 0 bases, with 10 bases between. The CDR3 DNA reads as TGTGCCAGCCGGGAACACCTGAACACTGAAGCTTTCTTT. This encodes CASREHLNTEAFF.

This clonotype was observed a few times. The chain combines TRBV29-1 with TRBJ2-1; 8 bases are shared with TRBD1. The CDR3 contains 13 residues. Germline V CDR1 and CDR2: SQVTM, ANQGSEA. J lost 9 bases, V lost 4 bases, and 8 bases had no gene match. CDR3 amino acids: CSVGGQVEGEQFF. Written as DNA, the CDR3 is TGCAGCGTTGGGGGACAGGTGGAGGGTGAGCAGTTCTTC.

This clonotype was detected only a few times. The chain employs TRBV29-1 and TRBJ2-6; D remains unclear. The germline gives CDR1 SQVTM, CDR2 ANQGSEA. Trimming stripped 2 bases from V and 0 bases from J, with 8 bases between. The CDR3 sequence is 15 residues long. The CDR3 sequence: CSVERRSSGANVLTF. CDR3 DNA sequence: TGCAGCGTTGAAAGACGGTCCTCTGGGGCCAACGTCCTGACTTTC. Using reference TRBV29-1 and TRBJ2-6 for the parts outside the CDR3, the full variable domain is SAVISQKPSRDICQRGTSLTIQCQVDSQVTMMFWYRQQPGQSLTLIATANQGSEATYESGFVIDKFPISRPNLTFSTLTVSNMSPEDSSIYLCSVERRSSGANVLTFGAGSRLTVL.

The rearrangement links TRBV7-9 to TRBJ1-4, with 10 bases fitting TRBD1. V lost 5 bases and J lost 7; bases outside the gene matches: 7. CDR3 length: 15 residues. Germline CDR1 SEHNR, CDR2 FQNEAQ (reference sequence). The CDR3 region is CASSTVDRGPEKLFF. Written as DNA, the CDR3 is TGTGCCAGCAGCACGGTAGACAGGGGGCCTGAAAAACTGTTTTTT.

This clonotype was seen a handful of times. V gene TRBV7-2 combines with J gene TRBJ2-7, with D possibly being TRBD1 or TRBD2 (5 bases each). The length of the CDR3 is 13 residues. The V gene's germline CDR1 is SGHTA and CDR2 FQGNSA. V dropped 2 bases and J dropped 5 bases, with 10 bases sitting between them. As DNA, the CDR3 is TGTGCCAGCAGCTTAATCAGGGAGAACGAGCAGTACTTC. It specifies CASSLIRENEQYF.